A single TCR beta chain is shown here with its context. Its antigen is unknown. The sample is drawn from a study of shared clonotypes between healthy human individuals. Study results and caveats: Across subsets, estimated richness was generally greater for naive than for memory populations. Only blood samples were collected, and tissue repertoires likely differ.

The germline V gene has CDR1 MDHEN and CDR2 SYDVKM. After removal of 6 bases from V and 6 bases from J, the junction contained 8 bases not matched to a gene. The CDR3 runs 14 residues. For sorted subsets, 150 to 250 ng DNA per replicate equaled about 27,000 T cell genomes. The table came from immunoSEQ multiplex PCR; TCRdb's copy has only in-frame clones and leaves some out. The sample has some 1 million clones; about 75% are singletons. CD45RA-negative memory and CD45RA+ naive subsets were split from the CD4+ cells. Sequenced: memory CD4+ T cells sorted from blood. Subset denoted: CD45RA-negative fraction. The V call is TRBV28, the J call TRBJ1-5; 7 bases are shared with TRBD1. The TCR originated in a man younger than 30 in good health. The chain's CDR3 is CASRIQGYSQPQHF. CDR3 coding DNA: TGTGCCAGCAGGATACAGGGGTATAGTCAGCCCCAGCATTTT.